This T cell receptor beta chain emerged from a study of blood T cells in healthy people across ages (dated by TCRdb to between 2014 and 2017). About the full investigation: In model experiments, template switching captured roughly one uniquely barcoded TCR beta cDNA molecule for every two T cells. Using deep sequencing normalized with unique cDNA molecular identifiers, the study measured how TCR beta repertoire diversity changes with age. To avoid experimental bias, donors of different ages were randomly spread across the sequencing lanes. The study analyzed two additional independent replicas of 1 million unique cDNA reads from the same blood draw for two donors, one aged 18 to 29 and one aged 80 or older. Donors were grouped into four age groups: young (average approximately 16 years), middle-aged (roughly 40), aged (about 59) and long-lived (over 80).

Library prep was done by 5' RACE. The second PCR ran for roughly 7 to 11 cycles and used a J-beta primer mix along with a sample-barcoded 5' primer. A unique molecular identifier was introduced onto each TCR beta cDNA molecule by a template-switch 5' adaptor carrying 12 random nucleotides. Each sample yielded at least 3 million CDR3-containing paired-end reads. The Mint cDNA synthesis kit, primed by a TRBC-specific oligonucleotide, was used to synthesize first-strand cDNA from all RNA. Following uracil-DNA glycosylase treatment, a first 18-cycle PCR with universal primers M1SS and BC2_uni_R was performed on all cDNA. The original methods were these. Each sample was normalized by randomly selecting 1 million high-quality reads, each carrying a distinct molecular identifier. Reads with shared molecular identifiers were discarded instead of being binned into consensus sequences. CDR3 identification, clonotype clustering and error correction used MiTCR with a Q25 quality threshold and the strictest error-elimination algorithm. A nonparametric unseen species model with Euler transformation was used to estimate lower-bound total TCR beta diversity. TCRdb handled the public reads itself, with Q25 trimming in fastp and clone calling in MiXCR, and kept productive beta chains. Identical CDR3 protein sequences are pooled into one entry, listed with their most common genes and DNA. The V and J calls were determined by TCRdb, not by the authors. In all, the sample holds 1.5 million to 2 million distinct CDR3 sequences, and 35% to 50% of those were seen once. Of the sample, under 25% is held by the ten largest clones.

Overall study outcomes, separate from this receptor: A strong correlation was found between observed TCR beta diversity and the percentage of naive T cells measured by flow cytometry. The CMV infection status of donors was not known, potentially confounding age-related changes in expanded clonotypes. Compared with the aged group, more naive CD4+ T cells, fewer expanded clones and increased TCR diversity were shown by the long-lived group, suggesting age selection. As age increased, observed TCR beta diversity per million T cells dropped in a roughly linear way, and a significant reduction was already evident by age around 41. Since profiling was done on bulk unsorted PBMCs, naive and antigen-experienced compartments could not be conclusively compared. Estimates of total diversity based on one million sequenced T cells were considered lower bounds and underestimates.

Donors were about 36 systemically healthy Caucasian individuals from Russia aged roughly 6 to 95 years. Around 9.8 milliliters of peripheral blood were collected from each donor into EDTA-treated Vacutainer tubes. PBMCs were isolated by Ficoll-Paque density-gradient centrifugation, with at least 6 million obtained per sample. Total RNA was extracted from PBMCs with Trizol reagent, with at least 5.5 micrograms obtained per sample. For every donor, an aliquot of PBMCs went through flow cytometry to measure the percentages of naive CD45RAhigh/CD27high T cells. V is clipped by 1 base and J by 8 bases, and the sequence between their germline boundaries is 5 bases long. Inclusive of the bounding cysteine and phenylalanine, the CDR3 is 12 residues long. Solely the CDR3 DNA is kept, with 36 bases framed from the first base. The germline V gene specifies MGHRA as CDR1 and YSYEKL as CDR2. Notes on this clonotype: There is no known antigen for this receptor. Base-call qualities are not available, and no considerably larger clone is one nucleotide away.

Sequencing input: blood. The clonotype originates from a human donor in good health. The sequence links TRBV4-1 to TRBJ1-4; confidence is insufficient to name the D gene. The CDR3 in this case is CASSQAYEKLFF. The DNA reads TGCGCCAGCAGCCAAGCGTACGAAAAACTGTTTTTT.